A single sample gave rise to the 13 T cell receptor beta chains below, sequenced in a study of PD-1 blockade in classical Hodgkin lymphoma. In every patient, relapse followed autologous stem cell transplantation, while exposure to brentuximab vedotin differed. Profiling relied on immunoSEQ multiplex PCR, and the TCRdb table lists in-frame clones only, not all of them. The repertoire holds approximately 18,000 clones, with more than 75% as singletons. This specimen was peripheral blood mononuclear cells (PBMCs), taken before the second cycle of nivolumab. These receptors were taken from a human donor with classical Hodgkin lymphoma.

This clone came up once. The chain combines TRBV6-4 with TRBJ2-2, with TRBD1 matching 8 bases. Trimming took 6 bases from V and 6 from J; bases not matched to a gene: 3. CDR1 MRHNA and CDR2 SNTAGT come from the germline V gene. The CDR3 covers 13 residues. Here the CDR3 DNA reads TGTGCCAGCAGACAGGGGGTCGCCGGGGAGCTGTTTTTT. It codes for CASRQGVAGELFF.

This clone was observed a handful of times. The chain employs TRBV5-1 and TRBJ2-7; the D is unclear. Germline V gene sequence: CDR1 SGHRS, CDR2 YFSETQ. This CDR3 spans 12 amino acids. Trimming removed 0 bases at V and 3 bases at J, with 4 bases between. The CDR3 nucleotides read TGCGCCAGCAGCTTGGACAACTACGAGCAGTACTTC. Translated, it gives CASSLDNYEQYF.

J is TRBJ2-7 and V is TRBV7-2, with D unresolved. The CDR3 totals 12 residues. Germline CDR1 reads SGHTA; CDR2 reads FQGNSA. V shed 5 bases and J shed 7 bases, with 12 bases lying between them. The CDR3 coding sequence is TGTGCCAGCAGCCAGCCCTTTAGGGAGCAGTACTTC. It specifies CASSQPFREQYF.

The rearrangement joins TRBV2 to TRBJ1-4; 9 bases align to TRBD1. The trim removed 9 bases at V and 13 bases at J, leaving 9 bases unmatched. The CDR3 has 12 residues. Germline V lookup: CDR1 SNHLY, CDR2 FYNNEI. This CDR3 is CASNRGPEGLFF. The CDR3 DNA reads TGTGCCAGTAACAGGGGGCCGGAAGGACTGTTTTTT.

The V and J genes are TRBV13 and TRBJ1-5; a weak D match, TRBD1 (6 bases). V was shortened by 6 bases and J by 3 bases, with 12 bases between the two germline ends. The CDR3 is 14 amino acids. Germline CDR1 and CDR2: PRHDT and FYEKMQ (reference sequence). CDR3 sequence (DNA): TGTGCCAGCAGTCGACAGGACCTCAATCAGCCCCAGCATTTT. Protein product: CASSRQDLNQPQHF.

This clone showed up just a few times. The chain uses TRBV9 and TRBJ1-2, with D unclear. CDR1 and CDR2 from the germline V gene are SGDLS and YYNGEE. This CDR3 is 15 amino acids long. The V end lost 2 bases, the J end lost 4 bases, and 15 bases lay between the germline ends. The CDR3 loop is CASSVEPGVGYGYTF. The CDR3 DNA sequence: TGTGCCAGCAGCGTCGAACCGGGCGTAGGCTATGGCTACACCTTC.

The V and J genes are TRBV13 and TRBJ1-6, with TRBD1 as a possible D gene (5 bases). Between the trimmed V and J ends, which lost 6 bases and 1 base, there was a span of 10 bases. The germline V gene encodes CDR1 PRHDT and CDR2 FYEKMQ (reference sequence). The CDR3 runs 15 residues. DNA of the CDR3: TGTGCCAGCAGGGTAAAGGGGTCCTATAATTCACCCCTCCACTTT. Translated: CASRVKGSYNSPLHF. Variable domain in full (rest from reference TRBV13 and TRBJ1-6): AAGVIQSPRHLIKEKRETATLKCYPIPRHDTVYWYQQGPGQDPQFLISFYEKMQSDKGSIPDRFSAQQFSDYHSELNMSSLELGDSALYFCASRVKGSYNSPLHFGNGTRLTVT.

This rearrangement joins TRBV21-1 to TRBJ2-7; TRBD1, the table's D call, lacks a check against the DNA. TRBV21-1 represents a pseudogene. This CDR3 has 15 residues. The DNA of the CDR3 is TGTGCCAGCACCCCCGACAGGTGGGCCTCCTACGAGCAGTACTTC. Protein product: CASTPDRWASYEQYF.

V usage is TRBV5-1 and J usage is TRBJ1-1; TRBD1 might be the D (5 bases). This CDR3 comprises 14 residues. Looked up from germline, CDR1 is SGHRS and CDR2 is YFSETQ. V lost 0 bases and J 2 bases, leaving 8 bases between the germline ends. CDR3 amino acids: CASSLGGGNTEAFF. CDR3 nucleotides: TGCGCCAGCAGCTTGGGCGGGGGTAACACTGAAGCTTTCTTT. Using reference TRBV5-1 and TRBJ1-1 for the parts outside the CDR3, the full variable domain is KAGVTQTPRYLIKTRGQQVTLSCSPISGHRSVSWYQQTPGQGLQFLFEYFSETQRNKGNFPGRFSGRQFSNSRSEMNVSTLELGDSALYLCASSLGGGNTEAFFGQGTRLTVV.

The chain carries TRBV19 and TRBJ1-2, with 10 positions matching TRBD1. The CDR3 contains 15 residues. The germline V gene encodes CDR1 LNHDA and CDR2 SQIVND (reference sequence). Trimming removed 6 bases from V and 8 bases from J; junction bases left unmatched: 12. CDR3 loop: CASSSIDRGRGGYTF. The DNA for the CDR3 is TGTGCCAGTAGCTCAATCGACAGGGGGCGCGGGGGCTACACCTTC. Full variable domain (outside the CDR3, taken from reference TRBV19 and TRBJ1-2): DGGITQSPKYLFRKEGQNVTLSCEQNLNHDAMYWYRQDPGQGLRLIYYSQIVNDFQKGDIAEGYSVSREKKESFPLTVTSAQKNPTAFYLCASSSIDRGRGGYTFGSGTRLTVV.

The rearrangement joins TRBV5-1 to TRBJ2-5, with D tentatively TRBD1 (7 bases). With 4 bases removed from V and 4 bases from J, the gap between germline ends came to 14 bases. The germline V gene has CDR1 SGHRS and CDR2 YFSETQ. This CDR3 spans 14 amino acids. CDR3 in amino acids: CASSLGGGTETQYF. Written as DNA, the CDR3 is TGCGCCAGCAGCCTCGGAGGGGGCACAGAGACCCAGTACTTC.

V is TRBV7-6 and J is TRBJ2-7, with TRBD2 identical over 10 bases. Trimming removed 4 bases from V and 4 bases from J; junction bases left unmatched: 4. Germline loops: CDR1 SGHVS, CDR2 FNYEAQ. The CDR3 is made up of 14 amino acids. This CDR3 is CASSSLAGGYEQYF. CDR3 bases: TGTGCCAGCAGCTCATTAGCGGGGGGATACGAGCAGTACTTC.

The chain combines TRBV11-2 with TRBJ1-5; D ambiguous. The V and J ends lost 5 bases and 0 bases respectively, with 8 bases between them. CDR1 and CDR2 (germline): SGHAT, FQNNGV. This CDR3 comprises 14 residues. CDR3 in DNA: TGTGCCAGCAGCCGAGTGGGTAGCAATCAGCCCCAGCATTTT. Its translation is CASSRVGSNQPQHF.